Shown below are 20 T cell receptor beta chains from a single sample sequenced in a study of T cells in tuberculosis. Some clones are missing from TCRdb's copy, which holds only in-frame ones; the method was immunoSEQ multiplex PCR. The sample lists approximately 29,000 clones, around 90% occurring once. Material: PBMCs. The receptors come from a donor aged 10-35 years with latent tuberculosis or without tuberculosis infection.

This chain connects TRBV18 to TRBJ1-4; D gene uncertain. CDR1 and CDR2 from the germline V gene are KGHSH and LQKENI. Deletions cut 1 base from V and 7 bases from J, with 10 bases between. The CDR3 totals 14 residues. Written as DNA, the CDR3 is TGTGCCAGCTCACCACAGAGGTCCGGTGAAAAACTGTTTTTT. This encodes CASSPQRSGEKLFF.

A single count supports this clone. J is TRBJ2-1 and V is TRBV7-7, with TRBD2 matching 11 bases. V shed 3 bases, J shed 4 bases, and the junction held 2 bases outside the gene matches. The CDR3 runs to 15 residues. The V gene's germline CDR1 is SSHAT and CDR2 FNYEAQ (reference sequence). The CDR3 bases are TGTGCCAGCAGCTTGACTAGCGGGGTATACAATGAGCAGTTCTTC. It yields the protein CASSLTSGVYNEQFF. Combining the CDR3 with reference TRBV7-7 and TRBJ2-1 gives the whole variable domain GAGVSQSPRYKVTKRGQDVTLRCDPISSHATLYWYQQALGQGPEFLTYFNYEAQPDKSGLPSDRFSAERPEGSISTLTIQRTEQRDSAMYRCASSLTSGVYNEQFFGPGTRLTVL.

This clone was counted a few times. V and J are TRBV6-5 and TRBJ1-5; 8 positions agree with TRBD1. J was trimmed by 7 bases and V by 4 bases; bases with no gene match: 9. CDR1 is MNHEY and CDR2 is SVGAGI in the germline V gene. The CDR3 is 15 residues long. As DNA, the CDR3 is TGTGCCAGCAGTTCCCAGGGGGCGGGCGGCCAGCCCCAGCATTTT. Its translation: CASSSQGAGGQPQHF.

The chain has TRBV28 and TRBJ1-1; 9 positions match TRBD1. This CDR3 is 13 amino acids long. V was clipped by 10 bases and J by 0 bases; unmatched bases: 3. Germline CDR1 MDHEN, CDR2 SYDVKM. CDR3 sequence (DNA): TGTGCCATACAGGGGGCCATGAACACTGAAGCTTTCTTT. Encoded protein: CAIQGAMNTEAFF.

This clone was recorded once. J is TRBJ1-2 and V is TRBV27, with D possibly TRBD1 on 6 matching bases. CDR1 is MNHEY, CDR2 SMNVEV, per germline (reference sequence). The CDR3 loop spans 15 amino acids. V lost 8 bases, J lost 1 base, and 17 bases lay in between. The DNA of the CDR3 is TGTGCCAGCGGGCCACGACCGGACAGTAACTATGGCTACACCTTC. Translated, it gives CASGPRPDSNYGYTF.

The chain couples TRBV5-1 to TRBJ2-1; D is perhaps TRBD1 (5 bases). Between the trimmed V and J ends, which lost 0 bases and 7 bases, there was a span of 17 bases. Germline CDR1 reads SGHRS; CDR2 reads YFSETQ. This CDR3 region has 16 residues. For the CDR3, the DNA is TGCGCCAGCAGCTTGGATCTTTGGACACTTGGGAATGAGCAGTTCTTC. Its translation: CASSLDLWTLGNEQFF.

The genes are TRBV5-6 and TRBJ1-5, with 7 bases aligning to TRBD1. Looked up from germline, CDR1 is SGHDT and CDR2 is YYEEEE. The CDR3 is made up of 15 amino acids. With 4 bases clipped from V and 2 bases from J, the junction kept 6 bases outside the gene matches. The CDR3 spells CASSLYQGGNQPQHF. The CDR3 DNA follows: TGTGCCAGCAGCCTATACCAGGGGGGCAATCAGCCCCAGCATTTT.

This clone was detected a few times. As DNA, the CDR3 is TGTGCCAGCAGTTTACTAGCGGGGGCAACAGATACGCAGTATTTT. This encodes CASSLLAGATDTQYF. The chain joins TRBV6-4 to TRBJ2-3, with 11 bases fitting TRBD2. J was trimmed by 3 bases and V by 5 bases; bases with no gene match: 4. The CDR3 length is 15 residues. The germline gives CDR1 MRHNA, CDR2 SNTAGT.

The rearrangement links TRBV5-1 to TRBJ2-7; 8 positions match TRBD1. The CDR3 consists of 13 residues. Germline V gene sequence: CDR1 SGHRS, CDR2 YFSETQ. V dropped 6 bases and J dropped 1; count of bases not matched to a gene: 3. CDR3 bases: TGCGCCAGCACAGGACAGGGATCCTACGAGCAGTACTTC. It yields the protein CASTGQGSYEQYF. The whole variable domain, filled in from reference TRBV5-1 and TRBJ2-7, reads KAGVTQTPRYLIKTRGQQVTLSCSPISGHRSVSWYQQTPGQGLQFLFEYFSETQRNKGNFPGRFSGRQFSNSRSEMNVSTLELGDSALYLCASTGQGSYEQYFGPGTRLTVT.

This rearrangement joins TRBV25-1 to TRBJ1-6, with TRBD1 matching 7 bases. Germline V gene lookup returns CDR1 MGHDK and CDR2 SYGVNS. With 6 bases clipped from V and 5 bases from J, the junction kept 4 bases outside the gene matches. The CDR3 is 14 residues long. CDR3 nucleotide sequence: TGTGCCAGCAGAGGGGGCGTCCATAATTCACCCCTCCACTTT. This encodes CASRGGVHNSPLHF.

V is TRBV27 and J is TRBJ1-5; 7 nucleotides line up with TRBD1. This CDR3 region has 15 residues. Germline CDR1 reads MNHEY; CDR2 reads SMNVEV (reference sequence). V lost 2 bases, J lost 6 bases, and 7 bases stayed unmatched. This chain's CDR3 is CASSLRFDRVQPQHF. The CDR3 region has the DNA TGTGCCAGCAGTTTAAGATTCGACAGGGTTCAGCCCCAGCATTTT.

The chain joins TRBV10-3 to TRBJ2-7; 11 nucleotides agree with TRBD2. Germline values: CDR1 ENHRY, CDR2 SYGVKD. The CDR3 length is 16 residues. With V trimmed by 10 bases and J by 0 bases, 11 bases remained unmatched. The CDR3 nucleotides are TGTGCCACGGCTGGGGCTAGCGGGGGGCGCTCCTACGAGCAGTACTTC. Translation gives CATAGASGGRSYEQYF.

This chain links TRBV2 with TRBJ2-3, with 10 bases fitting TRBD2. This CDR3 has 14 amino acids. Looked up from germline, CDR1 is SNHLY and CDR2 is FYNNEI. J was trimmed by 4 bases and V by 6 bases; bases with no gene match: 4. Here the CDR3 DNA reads TGTGCCAGCAGGCCCAGCGGGGGGGCAGATACGCAGTATTTT. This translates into CASRPSGGADTQYF.

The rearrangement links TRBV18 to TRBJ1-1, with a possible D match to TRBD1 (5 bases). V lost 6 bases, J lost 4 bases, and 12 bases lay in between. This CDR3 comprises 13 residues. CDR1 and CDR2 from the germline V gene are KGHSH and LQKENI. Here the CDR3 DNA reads TGTGCCAGCTCCTCCCAGGGTGGCACTGAAGCTTTCTTT. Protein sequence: CASSSQGGTEAFF.

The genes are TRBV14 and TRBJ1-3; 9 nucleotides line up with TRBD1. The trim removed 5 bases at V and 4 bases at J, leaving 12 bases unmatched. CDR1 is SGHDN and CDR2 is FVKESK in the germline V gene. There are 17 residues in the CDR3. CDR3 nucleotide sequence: TGTGCCAGCAGCGAAGCACCGGGACAGGGCGACGGAAACACCATATATTTT. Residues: CASSEAPGQGDGNTIYF.

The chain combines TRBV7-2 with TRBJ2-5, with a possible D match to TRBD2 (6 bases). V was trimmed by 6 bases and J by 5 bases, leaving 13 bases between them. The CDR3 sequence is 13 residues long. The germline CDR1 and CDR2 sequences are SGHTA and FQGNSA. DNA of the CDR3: TGTGCCAGCAGTCTATGGGGGGAGGAGACCCAGTACTTC. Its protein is CASSLWGEETQYF.

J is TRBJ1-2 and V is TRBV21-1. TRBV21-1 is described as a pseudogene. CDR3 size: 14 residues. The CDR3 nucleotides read TGTGCCAGCAGCAAAGCGGGTTGGAGCTATGGCTACACCTTC. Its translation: CASSKAGWSYGYTF.

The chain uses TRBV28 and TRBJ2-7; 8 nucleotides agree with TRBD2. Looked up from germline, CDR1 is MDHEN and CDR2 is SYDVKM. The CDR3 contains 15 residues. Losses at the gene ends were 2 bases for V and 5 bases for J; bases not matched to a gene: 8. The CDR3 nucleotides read TGTGCCAGCAGTTTAGGACTAGCAAAATCAAACGAGCAGTACTTC. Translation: CASSLGLAKSNEQYF.

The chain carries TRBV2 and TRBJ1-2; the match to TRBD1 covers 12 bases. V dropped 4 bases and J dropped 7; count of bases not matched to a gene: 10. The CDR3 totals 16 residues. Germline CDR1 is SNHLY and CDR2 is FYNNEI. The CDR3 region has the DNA TGTGCCAGCAGTGCCAGGGGACAGGGGGCTTCAAGTGGCTACACCTTC. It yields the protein CASSARGQGASSGYTF.

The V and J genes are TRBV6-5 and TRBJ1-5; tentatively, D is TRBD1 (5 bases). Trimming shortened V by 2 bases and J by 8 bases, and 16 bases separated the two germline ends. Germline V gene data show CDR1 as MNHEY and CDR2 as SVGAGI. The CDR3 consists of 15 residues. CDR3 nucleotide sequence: TGTGCCAGCAGTTACCACAGGTCCGGTTTAGAGCCCCAGCATTTT. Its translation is CASSYHRSGLEPQHF.